Below, 8 T cell receptor beta chains from the same sample are listed, as sequenced in a study of T cell responses to AZD1222 COVID-19 vaccine. Libraries were prepared by immunoSEQ multiplex PCR; TCRdb keeps only in-frame clonotypes and omits some of them. The sample lists about 84,000 clones; nearly 90% were seen once. Sample: peripheral blood, taken on day 0 of AZD1222 vaccination. The receptors originated from an adult in good health.

This clone was recorded once. The chain employs TRBV6-5 and TRBJ1-5, with D uncertain. The V gene's germline CDR1 is MNHEY and CDR2 SVGAGI. The CDR3 has 13 residues. V was shortened by 6 bases and J by 8 bases, with 14 bases between the two germline ends. The CDR3 DNA sequence: TGTGCCAGCAGCCTGACTGGGGATGAGCCCCAGCATTTT. This sequence encodes CASSLTGDEPQHF.

The J gene is TRBJ2-3, the V gene TRBV18; D is perhaps TRBD2 (6 bases). Germline V lookup: CDR1 KGHSH, CDR2 LQKENI. V was shortened by 1 base and J by 0 bases, with 14 bases between the two germline ends. This CDR3 is built from 17 residues. CDR3 sequence: CASSPQNAGSSTDTQYF. In DNA form, the CDR3 reads TGTGCCAGCTCACCACAGAATGCGGGGTCTAGCACAGATACGCAGTATTTT. The complete variable domain, with remaining parts taken from reference TRBV18 and TRBJ2-3, reads NAGVMQNPRHLVRRRGQEARLRCSPMKGHSHVYWYRQLPEEGLKFMVYLQKENIIDESGMPKERFSAEFPKEGPSILRIQQVVRGDSAAYFCASSPQNAGSSTDTQYFGPGTRLTVL.

This clone appeared once. V gene TRBV4-3 combines with J gene TRBJ2-2, with a tentative D call TRBD1 (6 bases). The CDR3 runs 17 residues. CDR1 is LGHNA and CDR2 is YSLEER in the germline V gene. Trimming removed 2 bases at V and 4 bases at J, with 17 bases between. In DNA form, the CDR3 reads TGCGCCAGCAGCCAATATACAGGGTTTCGCGGCACCGGGGAGCTGTTTTTT. Protein product: CASSQYTGFRGTGELFF.

The chain recombines TRBV19 with TRBJ1-1; 7 positions match TRBD1. Germline CDR1 is LNHDA and CDR2 is SQIVND (reference sequence). The CDR3 extends over 13 amino acids. The V segment lost 4 bases and the J segment 3 bases; nucleotides outside the gene matches: 2. The CDR3 region has the DNA TGTGCCAGTAGTAAAACAGGGGACACTGAAGCTTTCTTT. Amino acid sequence: CASSKTGDTEAFF. Looking up the rest from reference TRBV19 and TRBJ1-1 gives the full variable domain: DGGITQSPKYLFRKEGQNVTLSCEQNLNHDAMYWYRQDPGQGLRLIYYSQIVNDFQKGDIAEGYSVSREKKESFPLTVTSAQKNPTAFYLCASSKTGDTEAFFGQGTRLTVV.

J is TRBJ1-1 and V is TRBV29-1; D not certain. CDR1 and CDR2 from the germline V gene are SQVTM and ANQGSEA. This CDR3 spans 13 amino acids. The CDR3 DNA follows: TGCGCTGCGTGGAATCCCCTGAGCACTGAAGCTTTCTTT. Protein sequence: CAAWNPLSTEAFF.

This clone was recorded only once. V gene TRBV6-2 or TRBV6-3 combines with J gene TRBJ1-6; 8 bases line up with TRBD1. The germline V gene has CDR1 MNHEY and CDR2 SVGEGT. The CDR3 extends over 15 amino acids. With V trimmed by 6 bases and J by 2 bases, 3 bases remained unmatched. The CDR3 here is CASSRTGPYNSPLHF. CDR3 sequence (DNA): TGTGCCAGCAGCCGGACAGGGCCCTATAATTCACCCCTCCACTTT.

The chain carries TRBV15 and TRBJ1-3; D is ambiguous. Trimming took off 0 bases at V and 4 bases at J, with 10 bases between the two ends. Germline CDR1 reads LNHNV; CDR2 reads YYDKDF (reference sequence). This CDR3 is 15 amino acids long. The CDR3 nucleotides are TGTGCCACCAGCAGAGATCGAGCAGGAGGAAACACCATATATTTT. Encoded protein: CATSRDRAGGNTIYF.

This clone was seen a single time. The V gene is TRBV19, the J gene TRBJ1-5; 12 bases fit TRBD1. CDR3 length equals 17 residues. The trim removed 5 bases at V and 6 bases at J, leaving 11 bases unmatched. Germline CDR1 is LNHDA and CDR2 is SQIVND (reference sequence). CDR3 sequence: CASSGRDRGLLSQPQHF. In nucleotides, the CDR3 is TGTGCCAGTAGTGGAAGGGACAGGGGGCTTTTGAGTCAGCCCCAGCATTTT.